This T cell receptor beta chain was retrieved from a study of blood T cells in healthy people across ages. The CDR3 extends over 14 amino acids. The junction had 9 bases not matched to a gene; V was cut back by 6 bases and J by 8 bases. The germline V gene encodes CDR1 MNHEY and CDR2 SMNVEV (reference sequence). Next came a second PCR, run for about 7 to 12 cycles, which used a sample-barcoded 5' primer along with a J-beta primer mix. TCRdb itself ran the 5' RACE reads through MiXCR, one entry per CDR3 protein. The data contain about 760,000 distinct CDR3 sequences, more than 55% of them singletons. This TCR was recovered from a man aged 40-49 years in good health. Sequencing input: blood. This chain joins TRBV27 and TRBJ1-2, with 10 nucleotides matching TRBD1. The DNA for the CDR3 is TGTGCCAGCAGAGTGACAGGGGGCGCCCCCGGCTACACCTTC. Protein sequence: CASRVTGGAPGYTF.